The 4 T cell receptor beta chains reported below all come from one sample, sequenced in a study of T cell responses to AZD1222 COVID-19 vaccine. Repertoires were generated with immunoSEQ multiplex PCR, while TCRdb's copy carries only in-frame clones and drops some. This table holds about 180,000 clones, roughly 91% found once. Material: peripheral blood, obtained 28 days after the second dose of the MenACWY control vaccine. The receptors come from an adult who received the MenACWY meningococcal vaccine as a control.

V usage is TRBV12-3 or TRBV12-4 and J usage is TRBJ1-4, with D unresolved. CDR3 length: 12 residues. V dropped 6 bases and J dropped 8 bases, with 10 bases sitting between them. For the CDR3, the DNA is TGTGCCAGCAGACGCGGGCGGGAAAAACTGTTTTTT. It is translated as CASRRGREKLFF.

The J gene is TRBJ1-2, the V gene TRBV3-1 (or the pseudogene TRBV3-2); D unresolved. Trimming stripped 3 bases from V and 5 bases from J, with 13 bases between. This CDR3 has 14 residues. Germline assignment: CDR1 LGHDT and CDR2 YNNKEL (reference sequence). The CDR3 DNA reads TGTGCCAGCAGCCAGGCGGCCAGCTTATATGGCTACACCTTC. Protein product: CASSQAASLYGYTF.

The chain's CDR3 is CSVEVRHLNGYTF. CDR3 coding DNA: TGCAGCGTTGAAGTCAGGCATCTCAATGGCTACACCTTC. V and J are TRBV29-1 and TRBJ1-2; no clear D gene. Germline V lookup: CDR1 SQVTM, CDR2 ANQGSEA. The V end lost 1 base, the J end lost 6 bases, and 12 bases lay between the germline ends. This CDR3 is 13 amino acids long.

This clone was recorded once. The chain joins TRBV5-1 to TRBJ2-7; 7 bases align to TRBD1. V gave up 1 base and J gave up 0 bases; unmatched junction bases: 4. Germline V CDR1 and CDR2: SGHRS, YFSETQ. This CDR3 contains 15 residues. The CDR3 reads CASSLQGDSSYEQYF. The CDR3, as DNA: TGCGCCAGCAGCTTGCAGGGGGACAGCTCCTACGAGCAGTACTTC.